This T cell receptor (beta chain) is from a study of identical twins. Overall study findings and caveats: In beta out-of-frame sequences, the excess sharing between twins was weaker. Analyses based on zero insertions could be partly confounded by invariant MAIT and iNKT cells.

This clonotype was found a few times. Its antigen is still unknown. Template switching added a universal primer site, and cDNA bore unique molecular identifiers. In TCRdb, the 5' RACE reads were re-called with MiXCR into one record per CDR3 protein. This repertoire shows more than 1.5 million distinct CDR3 sequences, 32% found once; its top ten account for about 0.3%. Material for sequencing was cord blood. This TCR was recovered from a newborn girl in good health.

CDR3 sequence (DNA): TGTGCCAGCAGCCCGGGACAGGGGGCACCAGATACGCAGTATTTT. Amino acid sequence: CASSPGQGAPDTQYF. The genes are TRBV6-1 and TRBJ2-3; 12 nucleotides match TRBD1. Germline V gene data show CDR1 as MNHNS and CDR2 as SASEGT. This CDR3 is built from 15 residues. The V segment lost 6 bases and the J segment 4 bases; nucleotides outside the gene matches: 5.